This T cell receptor (beta chain) was sequenced during a study of OX40 agonist ivuxolimab in advanced cancers. The data were produced by immunoSEQ multiplex PCR, yet TCRdb's version contains in-frame clones alone and is incomplete. The sample has roughly 80,000 clones; over 75% are singletons. CDR3 length: 15 amino acids. The junction had 12 bases not matched to a gene; V was cut back by 5 bases and J by 6 bases. Germline assignment: CDR1 LNHDA and CDR2 SQIVND (reference sequence). Sample: CD4+ or CD8+ T cells sorted from blood, taken in a trial of the OX40 agonist ivuxolimab. This clonotype was obtained from an adult with an advanced solid tumor such as melanoma, head and neck, liver or kidney cancer. V and J are TRBV19 and TRBJ1-1; TRBD1 matches at 7 bases. CDR3 region: CASSQWTGQGAEAFF. The CDR3 DNA follows: TGTGCCAGTAGTCAATGGACAGGCCAAGGCGCTGAAGCTTTCTTT.